The clone carrying this T cell receptor (beta chain) was detected only a few times. The data stem from a study of identical twins. TCRdb redid the calling of the 5' RACE reads with MiXCR, one entry per CDR3 protein. This sample carries around 220,000 distinct CDR3 sequences, 11% to 15% of them seen once, and the ten largest clones take around 9.5%. There are 14 residues in the CDR3. V lost 4 bases and J lost 10; bases outside the gene matches: 7. Germline V gives CDR1 LGHNA, CDR2 YSLEER. The clonotype was recovered from a woman younger than 35 in good health. The chain is built from TRBV4-3 and TRBJ2-1; 10 nucleotides align to TRBD2. The sequenced material came from memory (CD45RO+) T cells sorted from blood. CDR3 residues: CASSLEREGWEQFF. As DNA, the CDR3 is TGCGCCAGCAGCCTCGAGCGGGAGGGTTGGGAGCAGTTCTTC.